These 14 T cell receptor beta chains came from one sample sequenced in a study of cytomegalovirus exposure and HLA in healthy donors. The PCR used 60 Vbeta and 13 Jbeta primers. Sequencing was performed with immunoSEQ multiplex PCR; in TCRdb, only in-frame clones are kept and a portion is missing. The data contain under 150,000 clones, under 90% of them seen just once; the ten biggest clones take up around 2.4%. The sequencing input was PBMCs. These receptors were obtained from a male donor in good health and CMV-seronegative.

The V and J genes are TRBV6-5 and TRBJ2-7; TRBD2 is a possible D gene (7 bases). The CDR3 extends over 15 amino acids. Germline V gives CDR1 MNHEY, CDR2 SVGAGI. The ends were cut back, 6 bases at V and 2 bases at J, with 17 bases in the middle. The chain's CDR3 is CASSPQGSGAYEQYF. In DNA, the CDR3 is TGTGCCAGCAGCCCCCAGGGGAGCGGGGCCTACGAGCAGTACTTC.

This rearrangement joins TRBV6-5 to TRBJ2-2; D unresolved. Germline CDR1 is MNHEY and CDR2 is SVGAGI. The CDR3 length is 14 residues. Deletions cut 2 bases from V and 1 base from J, with 5 bases between. The CDR3 coding sequence is TGTGCCAGCAGTTACCGACAGAACACCGGGGAGCTGTTTTTT. It is translated as CASSYRQNTGELFF.

V usage is TRBV6-5 and J usage is TRBJ2-5, with a weak D call TRBD2 (6 bases). The CDR3 sequence is 13 residues long. CDR1 is MNHEY and CDR2 is SVGAGI in the germline V gene. Deletions cut 2 bases from V and 11 bases from J, with 15 bases between. DNA of the CDR3: TGTGCCAGCAGTTACGGGACTTACGGGGAGCAGTACTTC. The encoded protein is CASSYGTYGEQYF.

The chain recombines TRBV4-3 with TRBJ1-5, with unresolved D. The CDR3 has 15 residues. CDR1 and CDR2 (germline): LGHNA, YSLEER. Trimming cost V 0 bases and J 2 bases, with 8 bases left between them. The CDR3 nucleotides read TGCGCCAGCAGCCAAGACTTGCCAGGCAATCAGCCCCAGCATTTT. This sequence encodes CASSQDLPGNQPQHF.

This chain links TRBV10-3 with TRBJ2-7; TRBD2 matches at 7 bases. With 4 bases clipped from V and 8 bases from J, the junction kept 5 bases outside the gene matches. The germline CDR1 and CDR2 sequences are ENHRY and SYGVKD. The CDR3 length is 12 residues. CDR3 sequence reads: CAISGAREKQYF. DNA for the CDR3: TGTGCCATCAGTGGGGCGCGGGAGAAGCAGTACTTC.

This clone occurred a few times. The V call is TRBV29-1, the J call TRBJ1-4, with TRBD1 as a possible D gene (5 bases). Germline assignment: CDR1 SQVTM and CDR2 ANQGSEA. The CDR3 has 14 residues. V lost 7 bases and J 8 bases, leaving 20 bases between the germline ends. In DNA, the CDR3 is TGCAGCGCCGTCGGGGGGACTCTAGGGGAAAAACTGTTTTTT. Its protein product is CSAVGGTLGEKLFF.

This clone was counted between two and nine times. This rearrangement joins TRBV5-1 to TRBJ2-3; D is undetermined. V gave up 4 bases and J gave up 0 bases, with 3 bases separating them. The CDR3 has 12 residues. CDR1 and CDR2 from the germline V gene are SGHRS and YFSETQ. The CDR3 sequence is CASSVSTDTQYF. In nucleotides, the CDR3 is TGCGCCAGCAGCGTAAGCACAGATACGCAGTATTTT.

CDR3 nucleotides: TGTGCCTGGAGTATCCTGGACAGCTCCTACGAGCAGTACTTC. Residues: CAWSILDSSYEQYF. The V call is TRBV30, the J call TRBJ2-7; a weak D match, TRBD1 (6 bases). CDR1 and CDR2 from the germline V gene are GTSNPN and SVGIG (reference sequence). Trimming shortened V by 2 bases and J by 0 bases, and 11 bases separated the two germline ends. The CDR3 is made up of 14 amino acids.

The chain combines TRBV7-6 with TRBJ2-1, with 8 positions matching TRBD1. The length of the CDR3 is 14 residues. After removal of 5 bases from V and 8 bases from J, the junction contained 8 bases not matched to a gene. CDR1 SGHVS and CDR2 FNYEAQ come from the germline V gene. The CDR3 is CASSLGQGGYEQFF. The CDR3 nucleotides read TGTGCCAGCAGCCTCGGACAGGGCGGGTATGAGCAGTTCTTC.

The V gene is TRBV6-1, the J gene TRBJ2-2; perhaps TRBD1 as D (5 bases). Germline CDR1 MNHNS, CDR2 SASEGT. CDR3 length: 14 amino acids. Trimming removed 1 base at V and 6 bases at J, with 9 bases between. CDR3 nucleotide sequence: TGTGCCAGCAGTGAAGGCAGGGCTGCCGGGGAGCTGTTTTTT. Translation: CASSEGRAAGELFF.

The chain employs TRBV5-4 and TRBJ2-3, with 15 bases fitting TRBD2. Per the germline V gene, CDR1 is SGHNT and CDR2 is YYREEE (reference sequence). The length of the CDR3 is 18 residues. Trimming at V came to 3 bases and at J to 3 bases, leaving 8 bases not matched to a gene. CDR3 DNA: TGTGCCAGCAGCTCGCCAACCGGGACTAGCGGGAGGACAGATACGCAGTATTTT. Its protein is CASSSPTGTSGRTDTQYF.

This rearrangement joins TRBV27 to TRBJ2-7; 8 nucleotides line up with TRBD1. CDR3 length: 12 amino acids. Looked up from germline, CDR1 is MNHEY and CDR2 is SMNVEV (reference sequence). V lost 6 bases and J lost 4; bases outside the gene matches: 2. This chain's CDR3 is CASRGQGYEQYF. The CDR3 nucleotides are TGTGCCAGCAGAGGACAGGGATACGAGCAGTACTTC.

This clone has a single count. The chain uses TRBV4-3 and TRBJ2-7; 10 bases agree with TRBD2. CDR1 is LGHNA and CDR2 is YSLEER in the germline V gene. V gave up 0 bases and J gave up 5 bases; unmatched junction bases: 13. This CDR3 contains 18 residues. CDR3 region: CASSQEPSGSVGADEQYF. CDR3 bases: TGCGCCAGCAGCCAAGAACCTAGCGGGAGTGTCGGGGCCGACGAGCAGTACTTC.

The chain joins TRBV5-6 to TRBJ2-6; D might be TRBD2 (5 bases). V gave up 0 bases and J gave up 0 bases, with 13 bases separating them. This CDR3 has 18 residues. The germline V gene encodes CDR1 SGHDT and CDR2 YYEEEE. CDR3 coding DNA: TGTGCCAGCAGCTTGGAGATGAGCGGAGCCTCTGGGGCCAACGTCCTGACTTTC. Its protein product is CASSLEMSGASGANVLTF.